The 21 T cell receptor beta chains below were found in one sample sequenced in a study of blood T cell repertoires in COVID-19. Using immunoSEQ multiplex PCR, the repertoire was profiled, and TCRdb retains in-frame clones only, with some absent. The sample lists 200,000 to 250,000 clones; about 78% were seen once. Sample: peripheral blood. The source of these receptors is a woman aged 65 to 85 with acute or convalescent COVID-19.

This rearrangement joins TRBV25-1 to TRBJ2-2; D is possibly TRBD2 (6 bases). V was cut by 7 bases and J by 4 bases, with 13 bases left in between. Germline V gene data show CDR1 as MGHDK and CDR2 as SYGVNS. There are 14 residues in the CDR3. For the CDR3, the DNA is TGTGCCAGCATGGAGGGGTCGGTCACCGGGGAGCTGTTTTTT. Its protein is CASMEGSVTGELFF.

In its sample, this clone was seen a few times. V gene TRBV7-3 combines with J gene TRBJ2-7; 11 positions match TRBD2. The CDR3 runs 19 residues. The J segment lost 7 bases and the V segment lost 4 bases, leaving 21 bases of the junction unmatched. The germline V gene has CDR1 SGHTA and CDR2 FQGTGA. CDR3 nucleotides: TGTGCCAGCAGCTCCCGAGGGCTAGCGGGGGGCACAAAAATATTAGAGCAGTACTTC. It encodes CASSSRGLAGGTKILEQYF.

V and J are TRBV24-1 and TRBJ2-3; 9 nucleotides line up with TRBD1. This CDR3 spans 17 amino acids. In germline, CDR1 is KGHDR, CDR2 SFDVKD. With 4 bases clipped from V and 2 bases from J, the junction kept 9 bases outside the gene matches. The CDR3 DNA sequence: TGTGCCACCAGTGACCCTCGACAGGGGGGATCCACAGATACGCAGTATTTT. Translated: CATSDPRQGGSTDTQYF.

The V call is TRBV6-2 or TRBV6-3, the J call TRBJ1-5, with 8 nucleotides matching TRBD1. The CDR3 is made up of 19 amino acids. Losses at the gene ends were 2 bases for V and 0 bases for J; bases not matched to a gene: 12. Germline V gives CDR1 MNHEY, CDR2 SVGEGT. The CDR3, as DNA: TGTGCCAGCAGTTACCCCGGGACAGGAGTATTACTTAGCAATCAGCCCCAGCATTTT. Its translation: CASSYPGTGVLLSNQPQHF.

The rearrangement links TRBV9 to TRBJ2-5; the D is unclear. The germline V gene has CDR1 SGDLS and CDR2 YYNGEE. Trimming shortened V by 0 bases and J by 1 base, and 13 bases separated the two germline ends. The CDR3 covers 16 residues. For the CDR3, the DNA is TGTGCCAGCAGCGTAGGGGTCCAGGCCCTCCAAGAGACCCAGTACTTC. The encoded protein is CASSVGVQALQETQYF.

The CDR3 nucleotides read TGTGCCAGCAGTTGGACTAGCGGGGGACCCTACGAGCAGTACGTC. Translation: CASSWTSGGPYEQYV. The V call is TRBV6-5, the J call TRBJ2-7; 13 bases line up with TRBD2. The CDR3 contains 15 residues. The germline V gene has CDR1 MNHEY and CDR2 SVGAGI. V lost 4 bases and J lost 2; bases outside the gene matches: 2.

This chain links TRBV15 with TRBJ2-7; D possibly corresponds to TRBD1 (5 bases). This CDR3 has 11 amino acids. Trimming took off 9 bases at V and 4 bases at J, with 10 bases between the two ends. The V gene's germline CDR1 is LNHNV and CDR2 YYDKDF (reference sequence). CDR3 nucleotides: TGTGCCACAGGGGTCGGGTACGAGCAGTACTTC. It specifies CATGVGYEQYF.

The chain recombines TRBV11-2 with TRBJ1-2, with 9 bases aligning to TRBD1. The length of the CDR3 is 14 residues. Germline V gene lookup returns CDR1 SGHAT and CDR2 FQNNGV. The V segment lost 3 bases and the J segment 1 base; nucleotides outside the gene matches: 0. This CDR3 is CASSLGQGNYGYTF. CDR3 sequence (DNA): TGTGCCAGCAGCTTGGGACAGGGTAACTATGGCTACACCTTC. Drawing the rest from reference TRBV11-2 and TRBJ1-2, the complete variable domain is EAGVAQSPRYKIIEKRQSVAFWCNPISGHATLYWYQQILGQGPKLLIQFQNNGVVDDSQLPKDRFSAERLKGVDSTLKIQPAKLEDSAVYLCASSLGQGNYGYTFGSGTRLTVV.

This sequence joins TRBV3-1 (or the pseudogene TRBV3-2) and TRBJ1-3; 7 bases are a match to TRBD1. Germline CDR1 and CDR2: LGHDT and YNNKEL (reference sequence). The ends lost 1 base at V and 0 bases at J; junction bases unmatched: 9. The CDR3 is made up of 18 amino acids. The CDR3 loop is CASSQVGQAPHSGNTIYF. Here the CDR3 DNA reads TGTGCCAGCAGCCAAGTAGGACAGGCGCCGCACTCTGGAAACACCATATATTTT.

V usage is TRBV5-1 and J usage is TRBJ2-5, with 11 bases fitting TRBD2. The CDR3 extends over 18 amino acids. The germline V gene encodes CDR1 SGHRS and CDR2 YFSETQ. Germline trimming cut 3 bases from V and 5 bases from J; bases unmatched to any gene: 15. The CDR3 nucleotides are TGCGCCAGCAGCTCCACTCCCGCTAGCGGGGGGAAGAGGGAGACCCAGTACTTC. As protein: CASSSTPASGGKRETQYF.

The V call is TRBV20-1, the J call TRBJ1-1; possibly TRBD1 for D (5 bases). The germline V and J ends were trimmed by 6 bases and 9 bases, with 11 bases remaining between them. The length of the CDR3 is 10 residues. Germline values: CDR1 DFQATT, CDR2 SNEGSKA (reference sequence). This chain's CDR3 is CSALDRKAFF. The CDR3 DNA is TGCAGTGCCCTTGACAGAAAAGCTTTCTTT.

The V call is TRBV18, the J call TRBJ2-5; weak D call: TRBD1 (6 bases). Trimming left V 2 bases short and J 1 base short, with 11 bases between. CDR1 is KGHSH, CDR2 LQKENI, per germline. The CDR3 spans 15 residues. CDR3 coding DNA: TGTGCCAGCTCACCATCATCAGGGGTCCAAGAGACCCAGTACTTC. Its translation: CASSPSSGVQETQYF. Based on the CDR3 plus reference TRBV18 and TRBJ2-5, the full variable domain is NAGVMQNPRHLVRRRGQEARLRCSPMKGHSHVYWYRQLPEEGLKFMVYLQKENIIDESGMPKERFSAEFPKEGPSILRIQQVVRGDSAAYFCASSPSSGVQETQYFGPGTRLLVL.

The chain employs TRBV7-2 and TRBJ2-3; D not resolved. The CDR3 sequence is 14 residues long. Germline lookup yields CDR1 SGHTA and CDR2 FQGNSA. Deletions cut 2 bases from V and 2 bases from J, with 8 bases between. The CDR3 region has the DNA TGTGCCAGCAGCTTAAGTACCTACACAGATACGCAGTATTTT. It codes for CASSLSTYTDTQYF.

This chain links TRBV5-1 with TRBJ1-3; 9 nucleotides line up with TRBD1. The ends lost 3 bases at V and 0 bases at J; junction bases unmatched: 7. The CDR3 extends over 17 amino acids. CDR1 SGHRS and CDR2 YFSETQ come from the germline V gene. CDR3 sequence reads: CASSSAGTGISGNTIYF. CDR3 DNA: TGCGCCAGCAGCTCTGCGGGGACAGGGATCTCTGGAAACACCATATATTTT.

V and J are TRBV5-3 and TRBJ2-5; 11 positions match TRBD2. TRBV5-3 is assigned to the ORF class and has an uncertain function. There are 20 residues in the CDR3. Trimming removed 4 bases from V and 1 base from J; junction bases left unmatched: 18. The CDR3 nucleotides read TGTGCCAGAAGCATACCTCGTGGCAGGGAAGGGACTAGCGGCCAAGAGACCCAGTACTTC. The encoded protein is CARSIPRGREGTSGQETQYF.

This clone has only a few counts. The chain joins TRBV18 to TRBJ2-7; 9 bases align to TRBD1. The CDR3 consists of 16 residues. V shed 2 bases, J shed 2 bases, and the junction held 7 bases outside the gene matches. Germline CDR1 KGHSH, CDR2 LQKENI. The CDR3 region is CASSPAGTGSTYEQYF. Written as DNA, the CDR3 is TGTGCCAGCTCACCAGCCGGGACAGGGTCAACCTACGAGCAGTACTTC.

This CDR3 is CASSLELGRGLEQFF. The CDR3 DNA follows: TGTGCCAGCAGCTTAGAGTTAGGCAGGGGGCTCGAGCAGTTCTTC. The chain is built from TRBV7-2 and TRBJ2-1, with 8 bases that match TRBD1. Losses at the gene ends were 1 base for V and 10 bases for J; bases not matched to a gene: 9. The CDR3 runs 15 residues. Germline V lookup: CDR1 SGHTA, CDR2 FQGNSA.

The sample holds a few counts of this clone. The J gene is TRBJ2-5, the V gene TRBV5-8; D remains ambiguous. The V end lost 0 bases, the J end lost 7 bases, and 13 bases lay between the germline ends. CDR1 is SGHTS, CDR2 YDEGEE, per germline. CDR3 length: 14 amino acids. CDR3 in DNA: TGTGCCAGCAGCTTGGCACAGATCGTTGGGACCCAGTACTTC. This gives the protein CASSLAQIVGTQYF.

The chain recombines TRBV4-3 with TRBJ2-3; TRBD2 agrees at 7 bases. With V trimmed by 0 bases and J by 8 bases, 8 bases remained unmatched. The CDR3 has 15 residues. Germline V gene sequence: CDR1 LGHNA, CDR2 YSLEER. In DNA, the CDR3 is TGCGCCAGCAGCCAAGACCTGACGACGGGAGGTACGCAGTATTTT. This gives the protein CASSQDLTTGGTQYF.

This chain joins TRBV2 and TRBJ1-6; a possible D gene is TRBD1 (5 bases). The CDR3 covers 16 residues. The germline CDR1 and CDR2 sequences are SNHLY and FYNNEI. Trimming removed 6 bases at V and 6 bases at J, with 18 bases between. The CDR3 spells CASREYDSYGNSPLHF. The CDR3 nucleotides read TGTGCCAGCAGGGAATACGACAGTTACGGTAATTCACCCCTCCACTTT. Full variable domain (missing parts from reference TRBV2 and TRBJ1-6): EPEVTQTPSHQVTQMGQEVILRCVPISNHLYFYWYRQILGQKVEFLVSFYNNEISEKSEIFDDQFSVERPDGSNFTLKIRSTKLEDSAMYFCASREYDSYGNSPLHFGNGTRLTVT.

V gene TRBV30 combines with J gene TRBJ1-2; TRBD1 matches at 7 bases. The CDR3 is made up of 14 amino acids. The germline CDR1 and CDR2 sequences are GTSNPN and SVGIG (reference sequence). Trimming took 3 bases from V and 6 from J; bases not matched to a gene: 10. The CDR3 sequence: CAWRKRQGWDGYTF. In nucleotides, the CDR3 is TGTGCCTGGAGAAAGAGACAGGGTTGGGATGGCTACACCTTC.